The 10 T cell receptor beta chains reported below all come from one sample, sequenced in a study of cytomegalovirus exposure and HLA in healthy donors. 60 Vbeta and 13 Jbeta primers were used in PCR. Method: immunoSEQ multiplex PCR; TCRdb's copy keeps in-frame clones and lacks some. The sample has over 200,000 clones; around 80% are singletons. Input material: PBMCs. The receptors were sampled from a male donor in good health and CMV-seronegative.

Details on this clone: One end of the junction does not line up with germline, which may come from a read error. The chain joins TRBV7-9 to TRBJ2-7, with D possibly TRBD1 on 6 matching bases. This CDR3 has 14 residues. Germline CDR1 and CDR2: SEHNR and FQNEAQ (reference sequence). DNA of the CDR3: TGTTCCAGCAGCTTAGCACAGGGAACCTACGAGCAGTACTTC. Translated: CSSSLAQGTYEQYF.

This rearrangement joins TRBV29-1 to TRBJ1-3; no reliable D call. Per the germline V gene, CDR1 is SQVTM and CDR2 is ANQGSEA. The CDR3 extends over 15 amino acids. The ends were cut back, 3 bases at V and 0 bases at J, with 12 bases in the middle. Written as DNA, the CDR3 is TGCAGCGTTGAGGCCCAGGAGGTCTCTGGAAACACCATATATTTT. Translation: CSVEAQEVSGNTIYF.

The chain joins TRBV13 to TRBJ2-1; 8 nucleotides line up with TRBD1. Germline lookup yields CDR1 PRHDT and CDR2 FYEKMQ (reference sequence). The CDR3 loop spans 14 amino acids. With V trimmed by 5 bases and J by 7 bases, 7 bases remained unmatched. CDR3 region: CASSPQGALNEQFF. Written as DNA, the CDR3 is TGTGCCAGCAGCCCTCAGGGGGCGCTTAATGAGCAGTTCTTC.

This clone was seen once. The chain links TRBV19 to TRBJ2-7; TRBD1 matches at 9 bases. The CDR3 covers 15 residues. The J segment lost 0 bases and the V segment lost 5 bases, leaving 5 bases of the junction unmatched. CDR1 is LNHDA and CDR2 is SQIVND in the germline V gene (reference sequence). The CDR3: CASSGPGQGSYEQYF. CDR3 in DNA: TGTGCCAGTAGTGGACCGGGACAGGGCTCCTACGAGCAGTACTTC.

The chain joins TRBV27 to TRBJ2-1, with D uncertain. The CDR3 loop spans 15 amino acids. V was trimmed by 5 bases and J by 11 bases, leaving 22 bases between them. Germline V gene lookup returns CDR1 MNHEY and CDR2 SMNVEV (reference sequence). The CDR3 reads CASSLLVAPTMKQFF. CDR3 DNA: TGTGCCAGCAGTCTCCTCGTAGCTCCTACAATGAAGCAGTTCTTC.

This clone was found once. An end of the junction differs from the germline gene, which may be a read error. The chain uses TRBV7-9 and TRBJ2-5, with TRBD1 identical over 8 bases. The CDR3 contains 15 residues. CDR1 and CDR2 from the germline V gene are SEHNR and FQNEAQ (reference sequence). The CDR3 protein is CSSSMTGEEEETQYF. The CDR3 DNA follows: TGTTCCAGCAGTATGACAGGGGAGGAGGAAGAGACCCAGTACTTC.

The rearrangement joins TRBV6-6 to TRBJ2-5; weak D call: TRBD1 (6 bases). Trimming shortened V by 7 bases and J by 5 bases, and 14 bases separated the two germline ends. This CDR3 contains 13 residues. Germline lookup yields CDR1 MNHNY and CDR2 SVGAGI (reference sequence). Written as DNA, the CDR3 is TGTGCCAGCACCGACGGACAGTCGGAGACCCAGTACTTC. It is translated as CASTDGQSETQYF.

The chain combines TRBV6-1 with TRBJ1-2, with D uncertain. V shed 6 bases and J shed 0 bases, with 5 bases lying between them. The V gene's germline CDR1 is MNHNS and CDR2 SASEGT. This CDR3 spans 12 amino acids. The CDR3 sequence: CASRYTNYGYTF. The CDR3 DNA is TGTGCCAGCAGGTACACTAACTATGGCTACACCTTC.

The chain joins TRBV28 to TRBJ1-5, with D possibly being TRBD1 (6 bases). Looked up from germline, CDR1 is MDHEN and CDR2 is SYDVKM. The CDR3 consists of 15 residues. V lost 7 bases to trimming and J lost 3 bases, with 16 bases between them. The CDR3 loop is CASTVQGRLNQPQHF. The CDR3 DNA reads as TGTGCCAGCACCGTACAGGGTCGGCTCAATCAGCCCCAGCATTTT.

As to this clone: Other DNA sequences in this specimen translate into the identical CDR3. The genes are TRBV2 and TRBJ2-5; 11 bases agree with TRBD1. V gave up 9 bases and J gave up 5 bases; unmatched junction bases: 8. The germline CDR1 and CDR2 sequences are SNHLY and FYNNEI. This CDR3 contains 14 residues. In DNA form, the CDR3 reads TGTGCCAGTACGCGGACAGGGGGCTTTGAGACCCAGTACTTC. Its protein product is CASTRTGGFETQYF.